This entry concerns a single T cell receptor beta chain. This clonotype was observed a few times. Its antigen is unknown. Nothing much larger sits one base from this clone, and base qualities are not available. The library was produced with RT-PCR. The sample was run on a NextSeq 550. TCRdb reran the public reads through fastp at Q25 and MiXCR, keeping productive beta chains. CDR3 protein duplicates are merged, each entry listing the most common genes and DNA. The sample contains hundreds of thousands of distinct CDR3 sequences, roughly 16% of them found a single time. The ten largest clones represent less than 8.5% of the sample. These data belong to a study of patients and donors after allogeneic stem cell transplantation (dated by TCRdb to about 2020). The CDR3 starts with the cysteine, ends with the phenylalanine, and has 15 residues. Only CDR3 DNA is held: 45 bases, read in frame from base 1. Trimming costs V 4 bases and J 8 bases, and their ends lie 20 bases apart.

The sequence was collected from a human donor who was either an allogeneic HSCT recipient or a stem cell or donor lymphocyte infusion donor (not recorded which). It is not recorded whose cells these are; they may come from a transplant donor. Recombination connected TRBV12-3 or TRBV12-4 to TRBJ1-2, with the D gene too uncertain to name. What was sequenced was blood, either unsorted or a sorted T cell fraction (not recorded which). The DNA is TGTGCCAGCAGTTCTGCTGGCCGGTCCCCTAGGGGCTACACCTTC. This gives the protein CASSSAGRSPRGYTF.